A selection of T cell receptor beta chains follows, all from one sample in a study of T cells after yellow fever vaccination. From the 5' RACE reads, TCRdb called clonotypes with MiXCR, one entry per CDR3 protein. This sample yields about 510,000 distinct CDR3 sequences, of which 20% to 25% are seen a single time; around 17% belongs to the top ten. This material consisted of PBMCs, taken about 20 days after the first yellow fever vaccination. The receptors originated from a young man who received the YFV17D yellow fever vaccine. CDR3s include the opening cysteine and the closing phenylalanine or tryptophan. D genes are given only for firm matches. Size is omitted from some rows. Given values are once, few, many or a class for expanded clones.

d_call	v_call	j_call	clone_size	cdr3_aa	cdr3_nt
TRBD2	TRBV11-1	TRBJ2-1	NA	CASSFLSGGSEQFF	TGTGCCAGCAGCTTTTTATCCGGGGGGAGTGAGCAGTTCTTC
NA	TRBV12-3/TRBV12-4	TRBJ2-1	many	CASSSSHREQFF	TGTGCCAGCAGTTCGTCCCACAGGGAGCAGTTCTTC
NA	TRBV6-1	TRBJ1-2	NA	CASSPRTVYGYTF	TGTGCCAGCAGTCCGCGGACAGTCTATGGCTACACCTTC
TRBD1	TRBV7-7	TRBJ2-2	few	CASSFGGGTGVTGELFF	TGTGCCAGCAGCTTCGGTGGCGGGACAGGGGTCACCGGGGAGCTGTTTTTT
TRBD2	TRBV5-4	TRBJ2-1	NA	CASASGGASSYNEQFF	TGTGCCAGCGCTAGCGGGGGGGCCAGCTCCTACAATGAGCAGTTCTTC
TRBD1	TRBV2	TRBJ1-4	NA	CASRTGVSANEKLFF	TGTGCCAGCAGGACAGGGGTTTCGGCTAATGAAAAACTGTTTTTT
NA	TRBV12-5	TRBJ2-2	NA	CASAIRSGELFF	TGTGCTAGTGCCATTCGTTCCGGGGAGCTGTTTTTT
NA	TRBV28	TRBJ2-5	NA	CASRTGLWETQYF	TGTGCCAGCAGGACGGGCTTGTGGGAGACCCAGTACTTC
NA	TRBV25-1	TRBJ2-2	few	CASWTATTGELFF	TGTGCCAGCTGGACAGCTACCACCGGGGAGCTGTTTTTT
NA	TRBV7-2	TRBJ2-5	NA	CASTPGTTLQETQYF	TGTGCCAGCACCCCCGGGACCACCCTTCAAGAGACCCAGTACTTC
NA	TRBV7-6	TRBJ2-3	few	CASSFEGTDTQYF	TGTGCCAGCAGCTTTGAGGGGACAGATACGCAGTATTTT
TRBD2	TRBV6-2/TRBV6-3	TRBJ2-1	NA	CASSWSAGGPGYEQFF	TGTGCCAGCAGTTGGTCGGCGGGGGGCCCAGGGTATGAGCAGTTCTTC
NA	TRBV9	TRBJ2-3	few	CASSVEAALLPDTQYF	TGTGCCAGCAGCGTAGAGGCGGCCCTGTTACCAGATACGCAGTATTTT
TRBD2	TRBV5-1	TRBJ2-3	few	CASSLDGGGGLTDTQYF	TGCGCCAGCAGCTTGGATGGGGGCGGGGGGCTCACAGATACGCAGTATTTT
NA	TRBV5-4	TRBJ1-4	NA	CASSLDRSNEKLFF	TGTGCCAGCAGCTTGGATCGTAGCAATGAAAAACTGTTTTTT
TRBD1	TRBV4-2	TRBJ1-6	NA	CASSPYDRENSPLHF	TGTGCCAGCAGCCCTTACGACAGGGAAAATTCACCCCTCCACTTT
TRBD1	TRBV10-2	TRBJ2-1	few	CASSTGRSNEQFF	TGCGCCAGTTCGACAGGGCGATCGAATGAGCAGTTCTTC
TRBD2	TRBV11-2	TRBJ2-6	NA	CASSPIGLAGFGANVLTF	TGTGCCAGCAGTCCTATTGGACTAGCGGGGTTTGGGGCCAACGTCCTGACTTTC
TRBD1	TRBV11-1	TRBJ2-1	NA	CASSLPRDSRDNEQFF	TGTGCCAGCAGCTTACCTAGGGACAGTAGAGACAATGAGCAGTTCTTC
NA	TRBV11-2	TRBJ2-1	NA	CASSLGRMTGSLFF	TGTGCCAGCAGCTTAGGCCGCATGACAGGATCGCTGTTCTTC
NA	TRBV27	TRBJ1-2	few	CASSSTFRRRQLYGYTF	TGTGCCAGCAGTTCAACCTTTCGAAGGCGCCAGCTCTATGGCTACACCTTC
TRBD2	TRBV7-3	TRBJ2-1	NA	CASSNSGGVSNEQFF	TGTGCCAGCAGCAATTCTGGGGGGGTTTCTAATGAGCAGTTCTTC
TRBD1	TRBV4-2	TRBJ1-5	few	CASSQTTNGQGWQPQHF	TGTGCCAGCAGCCAAACCACGAATGGACAGGGATGGCAGCCCCAGCATTTT
TRBD1	TRBV4-1	TRBJ2-2	NA	CASSPLQGADTGELFF	TGCGCCAGCAGCCCGCTACAGGGGGCTGACACCGGGGAGCTGTTTTTT
TRBD2	TRBV10-1	TRBJ2-3	few	CASSESTGGPSGDTQYF	TGCGCCAGCAGTGAGTCGACGGGGGGGCCCTCCGGAGATACGCAGTATTTT
TRBD1	TRBV29-1	TRBJ1-3	few	CSVSPGGRSGNTIYF	TGCAGCGTTAGCCCAGGGGGCCGCTCTGGAAACACCATATATTTT
TRBD2	TRBV10-1	TRBJ2-3	NA	CASSESGTSETDTQYF	TGCGCCAGCAGTGAGTCGGGGACTAGCGAAACAGATACGCAGTATTTT
NA	TRBV12-3/TRBV12-4	TRBJ2-3	NA	CASSLVLVLDTQYF	TGTGCCAGCAGTTTAGTACTGGTACTAGATACGCAGTATTTT
TRBD2	TRBV15	TRBJ2-1	few	CATSRGTSGGYNEQFF	TGTGCCACCAGCAGAGGAACTAGCGGGGGTTACAATGAGCAGTTCTTC
TRBD2	TRBV7-2	TRBJ2-3	NA	CASCVSGGNTDTQYF	TGTGCCAGCTGTGTGAGCGGGGGGAATACAGATACGCAGTATTTT
TRBD1	TRBV7-2	TRBJ1-4	NA	CASSYDRGWEKLFF	TGTGCCAGCAGCTATGACAGGGGTTGGGAAAAACTGTTTTTT
TRBD1	TRBV5-1	TRBJ1-2	few	CASSRGQGNGYTF	TGCGCCAGCAGCCGAGGACAGGGCAACGGCTACACCTTC
TRBD1	TRBV10-3	TRBJ2-3	few	CAIAGQGNTDTQYF	TGTGCCATCGCGGGACAGGGAAACACAGATACGCAGTATTTT
NA	TRBV4-3	TRBJ2-3	few	CASSPVSSADTQYF	TGCGCCAGCAGCCCAGTCTCGTCAGCAGATACGCAGTATTTT
NA	TRBV7-9	TRBJ1-1	NA	CASSLVSIRGTEAFF	TGTGCCAGCAGCTTAGTAAGCATAAGGGGCACTGAAGCTTTCTTT
NA	TRBV27	TRBJ1-1	NA	CASSLIGDLNTEAFF	TGTGCCAGCAGTTTAATCGGTGACCTGAACACTGAAGCTTTCTTT
TRBD1	TRBV29-1	TRBJ2-7	few	CSVVAGGYEQYF	TGCAGCGTTGTGGCAGGGGGCTACGAGCAGTACTTC
TRBD1	TRBV29-1	TRBJ2-1	NA	CSGQQGSSYNEQFF	TGCAGCGGCCAACAGGGGAGCTCCTACAATGAGCAGTTCTTC
NA	TRBV9	TRBJ2-6	NA	CASEPGIGANVLTF	TGTGCCAGTGAGCCGGGGATTGGGGCCAACGTCCTGACTTTC
NA	TRBV7-9	TRBJ1-2	few	CASSGGQANYGYTF	TGTGCCAGCAGCGGGGGACAAGCTAACTATGGCTACACCTTC
NA	TRBV5-4	TRBJ2-1	NA	CASSSKGGLSLSYNEQFF	TGTGCCAGCAGCTCGAAGGGAGGCCTCTCTCTCTCCTACAATGAGCAGTTCTTC
NA	TRBV12-3/TRBV12-4	TRBJ1-6	many	CASTPGARNSPLHF	TGTGCCAGCACACCGGGGGCCCGGAATTCACCCCTCCACTTT
NA	TRBV28	TRBJ1-2	NA	CASSLSTGSYTF	TGTGCCAGCAGTTTATCCACGGGGAGCTACACCTTC
TRBD1	TRBV7-9	TRBJ2-7	few	CASSLVSGTGYYEQYF	TGTGCCAGCAGCTTAGTCTCCGGGACAGGGTACTACGAGCAGTACTTC
TRBD2	TRBV7-9	TRBJ2-5	NA	CASSLGVLTSGGETQYF	TGTGCCAGCAGCTTAGGTGTTTTGACTAGCGGGGGAGAGACCCAGTACTTC
NA	TRBV5-1	TRBJ2-2	NA	CASSLGLYDSLNTGELFF	TGCGCCAGCAGCTTGGGTCTCTACGATTCCCTGAACACCGGGGAGCTGTTTTTT
TRBD1	TRBV27	TRBJ1-6	few	CASSLTGTGAPLHF	TGTGCCAGCAGTTTAACCGGGACAGGGGCACCCCTCCACTTT